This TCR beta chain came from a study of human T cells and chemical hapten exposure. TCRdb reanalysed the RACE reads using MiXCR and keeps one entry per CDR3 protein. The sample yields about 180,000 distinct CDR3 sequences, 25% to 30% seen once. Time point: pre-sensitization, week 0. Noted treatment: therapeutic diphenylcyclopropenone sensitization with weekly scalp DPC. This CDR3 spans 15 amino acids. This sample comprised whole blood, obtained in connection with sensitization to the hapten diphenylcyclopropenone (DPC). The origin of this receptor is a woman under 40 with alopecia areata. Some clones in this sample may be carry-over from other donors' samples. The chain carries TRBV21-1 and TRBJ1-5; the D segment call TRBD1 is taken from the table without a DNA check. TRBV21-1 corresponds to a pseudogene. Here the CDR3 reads CASSKGGPRNQPQHF. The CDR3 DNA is TGTGCCAGCAGCAAAGGGGGTCCCCGGAATCAGCCCCAGCATTTT.